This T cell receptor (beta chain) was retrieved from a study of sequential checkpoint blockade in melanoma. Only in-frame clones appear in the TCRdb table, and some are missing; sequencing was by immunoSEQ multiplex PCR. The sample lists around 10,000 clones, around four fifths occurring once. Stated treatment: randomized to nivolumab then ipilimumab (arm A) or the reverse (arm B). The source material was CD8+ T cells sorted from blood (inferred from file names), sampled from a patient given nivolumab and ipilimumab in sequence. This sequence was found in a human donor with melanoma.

The CDR3 bases are TGCGCCAGCAGCCAAGATCTTTCAGGAAACACTGAAGCTTTCTTT. It yields the protein CASSQDLSGNTEAFF. This rearrangement joins TRBV4-1 to TRBJ1-1; D remains unclear. In germline, CDR1 is MGHRA, CDR2 YSYEKL. V gave up 0 bases and J gave up 2 bases, with 10 bases separating them. The CDR3 length is 15 residues.